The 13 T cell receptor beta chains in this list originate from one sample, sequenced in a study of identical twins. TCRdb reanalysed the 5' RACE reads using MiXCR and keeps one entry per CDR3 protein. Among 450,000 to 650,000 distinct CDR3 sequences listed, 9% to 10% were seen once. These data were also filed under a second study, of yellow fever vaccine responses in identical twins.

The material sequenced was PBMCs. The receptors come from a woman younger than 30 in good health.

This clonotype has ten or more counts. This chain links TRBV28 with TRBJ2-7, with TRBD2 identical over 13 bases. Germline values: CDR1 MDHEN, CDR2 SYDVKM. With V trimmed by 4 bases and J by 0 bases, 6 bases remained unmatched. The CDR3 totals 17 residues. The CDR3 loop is CASSSEGLAGSSYEQYF. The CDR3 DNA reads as TGTGCCAGCAGTTCCGAGGGACTAGCGGGGAGCTCCTACGAGCAGTACTTC.

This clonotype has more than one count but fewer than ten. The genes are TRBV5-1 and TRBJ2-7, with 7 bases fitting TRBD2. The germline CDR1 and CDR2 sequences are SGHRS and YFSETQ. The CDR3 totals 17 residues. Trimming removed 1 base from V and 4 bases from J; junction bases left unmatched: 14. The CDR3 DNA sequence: TGCGCCAGCAGCTTGAGGGAGGGAGGGGAAAAGCAATACGAGCAGTACTTC. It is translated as CASSLREGGEKQYEQYF.

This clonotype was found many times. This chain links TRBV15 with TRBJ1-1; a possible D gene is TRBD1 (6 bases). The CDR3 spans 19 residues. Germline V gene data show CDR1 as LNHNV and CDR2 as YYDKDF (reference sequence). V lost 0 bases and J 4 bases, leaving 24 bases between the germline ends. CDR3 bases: TGTGCCACCAGCAGAGATAGGCCCCCGGGGGGCGCGGGGGCCACTGAAGCTTTCTTT. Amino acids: CATSRDRPPGGAGATEAFF.

Here the CDR3 reads CASSLARAYSYNEQFF. The DNA for the CDR3 is TGTGCCAGCAGCTTAGCGCGAGCGTACTCCTACAATGAGCAGTTCTTC. The V gene is TRBV7-9, the J gene TRBJ2-1; the D is unclear. The V end was cut by 0 bases, the J end by 0 bases, with 9 bases between. The germline gives CDR1 SEHNR, CDR2 FQNEAQ (reference sequence). The CDR3 length is 16 residues.

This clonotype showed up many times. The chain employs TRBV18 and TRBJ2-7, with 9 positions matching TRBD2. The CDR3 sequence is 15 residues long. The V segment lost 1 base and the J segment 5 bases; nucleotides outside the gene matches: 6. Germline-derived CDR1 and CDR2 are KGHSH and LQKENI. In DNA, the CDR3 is TGTGCCAGCTCACCACTGGGACTAGCAAATAACGAGCAGTACTTC. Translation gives CASSPLGLANNEQYF.

The CDR3 sequence is CASIEGKGAYTF. In DNA form, the CDR3 reads TGTGCCAGCATCGAGGGAAAAGGGGCCTACACCTTC. The V and J genes are TRBV2 and TRBJ1-2, with TRBD1 as a possible D gene (5 bases). The ends were cut back, 7 bases at V and 10 bases at J, with 16 bases in the middle. The CDR3 is 12 residues long. Germline CDR1 SNHLY, CDR2 FYNNEI.

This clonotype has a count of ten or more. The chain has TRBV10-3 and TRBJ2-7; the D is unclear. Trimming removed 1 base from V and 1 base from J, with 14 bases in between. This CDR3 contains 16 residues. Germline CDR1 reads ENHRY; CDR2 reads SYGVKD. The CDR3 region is CAISEFWSGVSYEQYF. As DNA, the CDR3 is TGTGCCATCAGTGAGTTTTGGTCAGGTGTGTCCTACGAGCAGTACTTC.

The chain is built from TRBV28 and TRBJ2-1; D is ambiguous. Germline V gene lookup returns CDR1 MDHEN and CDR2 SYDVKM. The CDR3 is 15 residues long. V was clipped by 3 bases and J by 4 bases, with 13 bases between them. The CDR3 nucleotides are TGTGCCAGCAGTTTGGCACTCGACCGATACAATGAGCAGTTCTTC. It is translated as CASSLALDRYNEQFF.

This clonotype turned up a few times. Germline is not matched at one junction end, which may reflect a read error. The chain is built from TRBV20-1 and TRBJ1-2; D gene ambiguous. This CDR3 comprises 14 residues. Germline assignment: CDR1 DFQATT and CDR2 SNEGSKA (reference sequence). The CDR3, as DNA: TGCAGTGCTAGAGATCCCCCAGGAGACTATGGCTACATCTTC. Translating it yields CSARDPPGDYGYIF.

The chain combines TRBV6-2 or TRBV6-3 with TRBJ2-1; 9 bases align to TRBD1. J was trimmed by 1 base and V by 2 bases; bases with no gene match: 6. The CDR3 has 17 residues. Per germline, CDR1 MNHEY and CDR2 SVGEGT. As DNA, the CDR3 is TGTGCCAGCAGTTACCGCAGTGGGACAGGGTCCTACAATGAGCAGTTCTTC. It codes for CASSYRSGTGSYNEQFF.

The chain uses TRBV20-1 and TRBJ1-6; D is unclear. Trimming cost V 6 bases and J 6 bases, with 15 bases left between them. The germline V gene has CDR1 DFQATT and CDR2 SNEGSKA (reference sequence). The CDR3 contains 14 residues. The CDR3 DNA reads TGCAGTGCGCGTCCGGGATCTATTAATTCACCCCTCCACTTT. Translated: CSARPGSINSPLHF.

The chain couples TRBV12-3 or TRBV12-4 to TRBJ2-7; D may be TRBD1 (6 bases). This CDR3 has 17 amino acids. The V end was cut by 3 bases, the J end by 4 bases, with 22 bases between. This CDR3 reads CASSFFRAKDRFYEQYF. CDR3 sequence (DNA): TGTGCCAGCAGTTTCTTTCGGGCCAAGGACAGATTTTACGAGCAGTACTTC.

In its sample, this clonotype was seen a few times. The CDR3 nucleotides read TGCAGCGGCCACAGGGCAATGAACACTGAAGCTTTCTTT. This codes for CSGHRAMNTEAFF. This chain connects TRBV29-1 to TRBJ1-1; the D gene is possibly TRBD1 (6 bases). Germline V gene data show CDR1 as SQVTM and CDR2 as ANQGSEA. V shed 7 bases and J shed 0 bases, with 12 bases lying between them. The CDR3 has 13 residues.